Listed below are T cell receptor beta chains from one sample, sequenced in a study of T-cell memory formation after mild COVID-19. TCRdb itself ran the 5' RACE reads through MiXCR, one entry per CDR3 protein. Of a few hundred thousand distinct CDR3 sequences in the sample, roughly an eighth were seen once. Material: PBMCs or a T cell subset sorted from them (not recorded which). The receptor set was obtained from a man younger than 35 who had mild COVID-19 (a few samples of this study predate the infection). Cell type and time point are not known. Both conserved end residues are part of each CDR3.

j_gene	v_gene	CDR3aa
TRBJ2-3	TRBV29-1	CSAASGGFADTQYF
TRBJ2-1	TRBV24-1	CATSKTYNEQFF
TRBJ2-1	TRBV7-9	CASSLWVQGGYNEQFF
TRBJ2-7	TRBV10-3	CATLTGYEQYF
TRBJ2-5	TRBV6-5	CASSYSGPGGQETQYF
TRBJ2-2	TRBV29-1	CSVARDSPGELFF
TRBJ1-1	TRBV6-2/TRBV6-3	CASTPEGRIGVFPEAFF
TRBJ2-2	TRBV10-3	CAISESYRDTGELFF
TRBJ1-3	TRBV15	CATSVGNRGVGNTIYF
TRBJ2-5	TRBV28	CASRSSERGGETQYF
TRBJ2-2	TRBV4-3	CASSQDRLAGGRELFF
TRBJ2-7	TRBV18	CASSLIYEQYF
TRBJ2-2	TRBV4-2	CASSQLEVDTGELFF
TRBJ1-2	TRBV28	CASTFGRRGYGYTF
TRBJ1-1	TRBV4-1	CASSQADRGPGTEAFF
TRBJ2-2	TRBV29-1	CSVDSGGDTGELFF
TRBJ2-4	TRBV4-1	CASSQTGDSGPKNIQYF
TRBJ2-1	TRBV9	CASSVSVVPGDNEQFF
TRBJ2-3	TRBV5-1	CASNLRGTDTQYF
TRBJ2-1	TRBV5-1	CASSSDRLAANEQFF
TRBJ2-3	TRBV5-1	CASSTVPATDTQYF
TRBJ2-6	TRBV7-3	CASREWGAASGANVLTF
TRBJ1-2	TRBV20-1	CSARFRLSSGYTF
TRBJ1-1	TRBV5-1	CASSMGQPNTEAFF
TRBJ2-2	TRBV29-1	CSVVSLGRNTGELFF
TRBJ2-7	TRBV7-3	CASSSGPLYEQYF
TRBJ1-5	TRBV28	CASSEFAGYRDSNQPQHF
TRBJ2-2	TRBV5-1	CASSLSIPDGELFF
TRBJ2-3	TRBV20-1	CSARKASTSTDTQYF
TRBJ2-7	TRBV5-1	CASSATAGYEQYF
TRBJ2-3	TRBV4-3	CASSQVQGRTDTQYF
TRBJ1-1	TRBV4-3	CASSRPGQGVGAFF
TRBJ2-1	TRBV4-1	CASSRGGAGGNEQFF
TRBJ1-1	TRBV12-3/TRBV12-4	CASSLGRGQMAFF
TRBJ2-5	TRBV29-1	CSVDRGLQETQYF
TRBJ2-6	TRBV25-1	CASSATSGGNRESGANVLTF
TRBJ1-2	TRBV7-9	CASSPPGLDYGYTF
TRBJ2-5	TRBV5-5	CASSPGGIEETQYF
TRBJ1-6	TRBV10-3	CAISETGEYSPLHF
TRBJ1-1	TRBV29-1	CSVGLWQGDTEAFF
TRBJ2-5	TRBV19	CASSKTSGAPVAQYF
TRBJ2-5	TRBV11-2	CASSQQSPLAGGIETQYF
TRBJ2-3	TRBV20-1	CSATLGEISTDTQYF
TRBJ1-2	TRBV7-9	CASSATMGRGYTF
TRBJ2-1	TRBV7-8	CASSSPAGGYNEQFF
TRBJ1-2	TRBV7-3	CASSSGGQLEGYTF
TRBJ2-3	TRBV7-2	CASSSGPPDTQYF
TRBJ1-3	TRBV20-1	CSATRDTGNTIYF
TRBJ1-5	TRBV6-2/TRBV6-3	CASRAGTGGQPQHF
TRBJ2-3	TRBV18	CASSPPTTDTQYF
TRBJ1-4	TRBV11-2	CASSLVGGGREKLFF
TRBJ2-1	TRBV12-3/TRBV12-4	CASSLALGLAGGHIYNEQFF
TRBJ2-7	TRBV3-1	CASSQGGTGVGQYF
TRBJ1-4	TRBV5-1	CASRPLGILREKLFF